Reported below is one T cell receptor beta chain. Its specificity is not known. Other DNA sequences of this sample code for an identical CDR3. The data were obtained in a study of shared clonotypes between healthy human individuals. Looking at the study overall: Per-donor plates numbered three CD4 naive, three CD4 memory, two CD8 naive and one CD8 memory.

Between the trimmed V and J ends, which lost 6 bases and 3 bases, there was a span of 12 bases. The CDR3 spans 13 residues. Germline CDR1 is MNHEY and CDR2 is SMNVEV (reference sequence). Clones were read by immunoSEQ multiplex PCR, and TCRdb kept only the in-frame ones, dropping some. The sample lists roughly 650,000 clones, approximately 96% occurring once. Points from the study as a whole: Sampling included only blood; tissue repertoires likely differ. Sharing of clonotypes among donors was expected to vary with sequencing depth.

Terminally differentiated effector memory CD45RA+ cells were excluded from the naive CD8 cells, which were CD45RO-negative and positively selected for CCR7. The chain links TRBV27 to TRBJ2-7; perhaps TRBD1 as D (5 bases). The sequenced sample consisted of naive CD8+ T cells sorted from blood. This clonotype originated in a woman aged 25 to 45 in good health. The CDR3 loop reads CASRQGTGYEQYF. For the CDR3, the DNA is TGTGCCAGCAGGCAGGGCACCGGCTACGAGCAGTACTTC.